This TCR beta chain was identified in a study of blood T cell repertoires in COVID-19. On the study more broadly: Samples came from the United States, Italy and Spain, spanning acute and convalescent COVID-19. T cells, B-cell-depleted T cells, or PBMCs provided the cDNA or gDNA that served as material.

In the authors' workflow: Reference gene primer amplification yielded estimated nucleated cell counts. Measured with immunoSEQ multiplex PCR; TCRdb has only the in-frame clones, and not every one. V and J calls and clone size follow that table, whereas D and trimming were derived from the DNA. This table holds 210,000 or so clones, around 80% found once. Trimming took off 4 bases at V and 7 bases at J, with 15 bases between the two ends. From germline, CDR1 is SGHRS and CDR2 YFSETQ. CDR3 length: 14 amino acids. Enrollment of patients from Seattle took place during active infection, with longitudinal follow-up.

Sequencing was performed on peripheral blood. The source is a woman of 80 years or more with COVID-19, enrolled during active disease. The V gene is TRBV5-1, the J gene TRBJ2-1; a weak D match, TRBD2 (6 bases). The chain's CDR3 is CASSNPRDWNEQFF. The CDR3 DNA is TGCGCCAGCAGCAACCCCAGGGACTGGAATGAGCAGTTCTTC. The full variable domain, with the rest looked up from reference TRBV5-1 and TRBJ2-1, is KAGVTQTPRYLIKTRGQQVTLSCSPISGHRSVSWYQQTPGQGLQFLFEYFSETQRNKGNFPGRFSGRQFSNSRSEMNVSTLELGDSALYLCASSNPRDWNEQFFGPGTRLTVL.